Described below is a single T cell receptor (beta chain) sequence and its context. Its antigen remains unknown. The data stem from a study of OX40 agonist ivuxolimab in advanced cancers. On the study more broadly: Given to patients was ivuxolimab, an agonistic anti-OX40 (CD134) antibody. Prior anti-PD-1, anti-PD-L1 or anti-CTLA-4 therapy was allowed; 40% to 50% had some. Points from the study as a whole: The study found among the lowest clonal expansion in partial responders at 0.1-3.0 mg/kg.

Germline CDR1 and CDR2: MDHEN and SYDVKM. The V end lost 4 bases, the J end lost 0 bases, and 12 bases lay between the germline ends. The CDR3 has 16 amino acids. Anyone with autoimmune disease history or systemic immunosuppression was excluded. Measured with immunoSEQ multiplex PCR; TCRdb has only the in-frame clones, and not every one. There are under 65,000 clones in the sample; roughly nine tenths occur only once, and less than 0.85% lies in the top ten. This sample comprised CD4+ or CD8+ T cells sorted from blood, obtained in a trial of the OX40 agonist ivuxolimab. The chain couples TRBV28 to TRBJ1-4, with no clear D. This receptor was obtained from an adult with an advanced solid tumor such as melanoma, head and neck, liver or kidney cancer. CDR3 amino acids: CASSSHRGSTNEKLFF. In nucleotides, the CDR3 is TGTGCCAGCAGTTCGCACCGGGGATCAACTAATGAAAAACTGTTTTTT.